This T cell receptor beta chain is from a study of blood T cells in healthy people across ages. Study findings and constraints: Observed TCR beta diversity per million T cells went down as age went up. This fall followed a roughly linear course with age. Diversity estimates from one million T cells were considered underestimates.

A J-beta primer mix and a sample-barcoded 5' primer were used in a second PCR of roughly 6 to 11 cycles. In TCRdb, the 5' RACE reads were re-called with MiXCR into one record per CDR3 protein. The table lists more than 900,000 distinct CDR3 sequences, around 27% of them singletons. Concerning this clonotype itself: The antigen remains unidentified.

This sample was shared with a second study, whose subject was T cells of mothers and their children. Per that paper: The sample comes from eight to ten healthy Caucasian donors: mothers and children. It was related mother-child pairs that showed slightly higher overlap than unrelated pairs, without reaching significance.

The sequencing sample was made of blood. The clonotype comes from a girl aged 2 to 9 in good health.

The CDR3 reads CSVEVVGVNSYNEQFF. In DNA form, the CDR3 reads TGCAGCGTTGAAGTAGTAGGCGTGAACTCCTACAATGAGCAGTTCTTC. This sequence joins TRBV29-1 and TRBJ2-1, with D unresolved. Germline lookup yields CDR1 SQVTM and CDR2 ANQGSEA. This CDR3 region has 16 residues. The V gene lost 1 base and the J gene lost 0 bases, with 13 bases spanning the gap.